These T cell receptor beta chains were read from a single sample in a study of shared clonotypes between healthy human individuals. Clones were sequenced by immunoSEQ multiplex PCR, and TCRdb holds only the in-frame ones, with some missing. Of some 790,000 clones in the sample, approximately 77% were seen once. Material: memory CD4+ T cells sorted from blood. Receptors were obtained from a woman in her twenties or thirties in good health. Both conserved end residues are part of each CDR3. The order of the fields is V gene, D gene, J gene, CDR3 protein. D genes are given only for firm matches.

TRBV6-6,TRBD1,TRBJ1-1,CASSSNPGQGYTEAFF
TRBV7-8,TRBD2,TRBJ2-2,CASSLPRGGIAGELFF
TRBV4-1,.,TRBJ1-5,CASSPGQNQPQHF
TRBV28,.,TRBJ2-7,CASIRPGPLYEQYF
TRBV28,TRBD1,TRBJ1-1,CASRPGQGRTEAFF
TRBV28,.,TRBJ1-3,CASSLPGGFLTGNTIYF
TRBV4-3,TRBD1,TRBJ1-5,CASSQDPRQGVLARNQPQHF
TRBV10-2,.,TRBJ2-7,CASSESIREQYF
TRBV6-1,TRBD1,TRBJ2-7,CASLSSSGGDEQYF
TRBV11-2,TRBD1,TRBJ2-7,CASSKQGIDEQYF
TRBV10-1,.,TRBJ2-2,CASSADSVNTGELFF
TRBV2,.,TRBJ2-7,CALGGQSYEQYF
TRBV5-6,.,TRBJ2-3,CASSQNYRGTDTQYF
TRBV7-2,TRBD2,TRBJ2-1,CASSSRLAGGRNEQFF
TRBV2,.,TRBJ1-4,CASSQRTEEKLFF
TRBV19,.,TRBJ1-1,CASSWGNTEAFF
TRBV7-7,TRBD1,TRBJ2-1,CASSPDRVNNEQFF
TRBV7-2,.,TRBJ1-2,CASSHGDTRFYGYTF
TRBV28,.,TRBJ2-7,CASSSPPGQPYEQYF
TRBV14,.,TRBJ1-1,CASSQDHGTEAFF
TRBV7-9,.,TRBJ1-5,CASSSTGNQPQHF
TRBV5-4,TRBD1,TRBJ2-3,CASRATGTGGLDTQYF
TRBV5-1,TRBD1,TRBJ2-7,CASSPLGQGVNRF
TRBV6-5,.,TRBJ1-1,CASTPLNPNTEAFF
TRBV28,.,TRBJ1-4,CASTVRGGQKKLFF
TRBV7-2,TRBD1,TRBJ2-7,CASSFNRGDYEQYF
TRBV4-1,.,TRBJ1-2,CASSQGREVDGYTF
TRBV6-5,.,TRBJ2-1,CASSRDGSSYNEQFF
TRBV28,.,TRBJ1-1,CASGPTEAFF
TRBV5-1,TRBD2,TRBJ2-1,CASSLGTSGNEQFF
TRBV29-1,TRBD1,TRBJ1-5,CSAQSGGSQPQHF
TRBV11-2,.,TRBJ2-7,CASSLQGATYEQYF
TRBV13,.,TRBJ2-7,CASSPGRAYEQYF
TRBV19,.,TRBJ2-5,CASSSGGGRSETQYF
TRBV5-5,.,TRBJ2-3,CASSLAGSTDTQYF
TRBV10-1,TRBD2,TRBJ2-7,CASSESGTSGYEQYF
TRBV2,TRBD2,TRBJ2-7,CASSEGLGAGGSGEQYF
TRBV4-1,.,TRBJ1-5,CASSQEESNQPQHF
TRBV29-1,TRBD1,TRBJ2-1,CSVEATGSYNEQFF
TRBV2,.,TRBJ2-1,CASSGRGSGREQFF
TRBV5-4,TRBD1,TRBJ1-4,CASSSGRTGPLQEGKLFF
TRBV28,.,TRBJ1-2,CASSLCRGACGYTF
TRBV5-4,.,TRBJ2-2,CASSPRDKSTGELFF
TRBV7-9,.,TRBJ2-1,CASISSSYNEQFF
TRBV27,.,TRBJ1-1,CASSSGGGGRGTEAFF
TRBV5-6,TRBD1,TRBJ1-2,CASSLFGQGVVGYGYTF